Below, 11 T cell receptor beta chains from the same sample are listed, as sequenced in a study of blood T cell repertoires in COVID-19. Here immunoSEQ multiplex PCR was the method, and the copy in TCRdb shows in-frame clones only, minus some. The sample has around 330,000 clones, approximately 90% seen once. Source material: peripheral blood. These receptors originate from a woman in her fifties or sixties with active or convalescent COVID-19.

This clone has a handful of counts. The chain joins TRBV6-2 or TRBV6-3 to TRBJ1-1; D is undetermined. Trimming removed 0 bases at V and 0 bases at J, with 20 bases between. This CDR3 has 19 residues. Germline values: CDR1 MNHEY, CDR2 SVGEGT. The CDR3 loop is CASSYSKAEWRSVNTEAFF. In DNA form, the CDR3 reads TGTGCCAGCAGTTACTCGAAAGCGGAGTGGAGGAGCGTGAACACTGAAGCTTTCTTT.

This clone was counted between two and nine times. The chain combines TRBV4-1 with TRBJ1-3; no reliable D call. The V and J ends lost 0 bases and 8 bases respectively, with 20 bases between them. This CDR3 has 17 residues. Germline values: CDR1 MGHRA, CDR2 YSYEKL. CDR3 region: CASSQDYGTHPSDTIYF. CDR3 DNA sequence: TGCGCCAGCAGCCAAGATTACGGTACCCACCCCTCGGACACCATATATTTT.

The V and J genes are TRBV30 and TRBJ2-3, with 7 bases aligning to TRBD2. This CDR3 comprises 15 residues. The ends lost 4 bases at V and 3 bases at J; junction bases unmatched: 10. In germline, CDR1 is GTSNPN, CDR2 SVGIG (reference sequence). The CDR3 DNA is TGTGCCTGGACCAACAGCGGGATACAAACAGATACGCAGTATTTT. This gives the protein CAWTNSGIQTDTQYF. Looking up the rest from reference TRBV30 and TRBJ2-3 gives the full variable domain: SQTIHQWPATLVQPVGSPLSLECTVEGTSNPNLYWYRQAAGRGLQLLFYSVGIGQISSEVPQNLSASRPQDRQFILSSKKLLLSDSGFYLCAWTNSGIQTDTQYFGPGTRLTVL.

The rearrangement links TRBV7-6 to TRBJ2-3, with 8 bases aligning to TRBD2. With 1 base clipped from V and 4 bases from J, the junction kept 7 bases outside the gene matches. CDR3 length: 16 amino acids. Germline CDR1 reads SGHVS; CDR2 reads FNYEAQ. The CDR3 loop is CASSLVGGAVADTQYF. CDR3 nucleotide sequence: TGTGCCAGCAGCTTAGTCGGGGGGGCCGTGGCAGATACGCAGTATTTT.

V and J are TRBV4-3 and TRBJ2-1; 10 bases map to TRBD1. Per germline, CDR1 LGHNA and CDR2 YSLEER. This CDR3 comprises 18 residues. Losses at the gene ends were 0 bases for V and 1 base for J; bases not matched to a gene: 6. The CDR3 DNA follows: TGCGCCAGCAGCCAAGAAGGGACAGGGGTGTTATCCTACAATGAGCAGTTCTTC. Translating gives CASSQEGTGVLSYNEQFF.

In DNA, the CDR3 is TGCGCCAGCAGCTGGACAGGGATTGGCTACACCTTC. Translated, it gives CASSWTGIGYTF. The chain employs TRBV5-1 and TRBJ1-2, with 8 nucleotides matching TRBD1. The CDR3 contains 12 residues. The germline V gene encodes CDR1 SGHRS and CDR2 YFSETQ. V shed 3 bases and J 7 bases; nucleotides not matched to a gene: 2.

The CDR3, as DNA: TGTGCCAGCAGTTACGGGACTTGGAATCAGCCCCAGCATTTT. Translating it yields CASSYGTWNQPQHF. The rearrangement joins TRBV28 to TRBJ1-5, with D possibly matching TRBD1 (5 bases). The CDR3 covers 14 residues. CDR1 is MDHEN, CDR2 SYDVKM, per germline. The V gene lost 4 bases and the J gene lost 4 bases, with 11 bases spanning the gap.

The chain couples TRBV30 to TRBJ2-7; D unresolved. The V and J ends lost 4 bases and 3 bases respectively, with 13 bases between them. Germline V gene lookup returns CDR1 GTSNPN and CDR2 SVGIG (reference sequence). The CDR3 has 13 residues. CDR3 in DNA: TGTGCCTGGAACCGGCGGTCTAACTACGAGCAGTACTTC. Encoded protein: CAWNRRSNYEQYF. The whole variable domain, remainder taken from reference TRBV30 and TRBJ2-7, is SQTIHQWPATLVQPVGSPLSLECTVEGTSNPNLYWYRQAAGRGLQLLFYSVGIGQISSEVPQNLSASRPQDRQFILSSKKLLLSDSGFYLCAWNRRSNYEQYFGPGTRLTVT.

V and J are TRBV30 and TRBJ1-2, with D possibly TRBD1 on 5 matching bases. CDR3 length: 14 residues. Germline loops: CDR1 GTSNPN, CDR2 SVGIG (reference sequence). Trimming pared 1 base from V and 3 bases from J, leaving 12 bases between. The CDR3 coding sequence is TGTGCCTGGAGTGGACAGATTAAGGACTATGGCTACACCTTC. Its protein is CAWSGQIKDYGYTF.

The CDR3 protein is CASNQLAGEEQFF. The CDR3 DNA reads TGTGCCAGTAACCAACTAGCGGGAGAGGAGCAGTTCTTC. The chain is built from TRBV19 and TRBJ2-1; TRBD2 matches 11 bases. CDR1 is LNHDA and CDR2 is SQIVND in the germline V gene (reference sequence). With V trimmed by 7 bases and J by 10 bases, 6 bases remained unmatched. The CDR3 has 13 amino acids.

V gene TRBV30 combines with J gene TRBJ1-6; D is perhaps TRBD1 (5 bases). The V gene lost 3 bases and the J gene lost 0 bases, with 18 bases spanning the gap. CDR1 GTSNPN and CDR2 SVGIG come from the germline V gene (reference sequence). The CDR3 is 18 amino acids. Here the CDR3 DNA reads TGTGCCTGGAGGGGAGGGGCAGCACACGTCTCCTATAATTCACCCCTCCACTTT. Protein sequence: CAWRGGAAHVSYNSPLHF.